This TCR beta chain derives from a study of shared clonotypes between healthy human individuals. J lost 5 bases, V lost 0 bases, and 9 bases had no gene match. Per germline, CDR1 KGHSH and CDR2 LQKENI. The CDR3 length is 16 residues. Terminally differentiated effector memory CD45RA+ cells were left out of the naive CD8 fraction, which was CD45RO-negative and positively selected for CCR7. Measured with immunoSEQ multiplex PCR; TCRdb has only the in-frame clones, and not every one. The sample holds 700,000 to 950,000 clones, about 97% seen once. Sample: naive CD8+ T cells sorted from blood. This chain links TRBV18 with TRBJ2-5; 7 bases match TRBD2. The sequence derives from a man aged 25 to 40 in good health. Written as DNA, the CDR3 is TGTGCCAGCTCACCACCGTCAAGGGAGGGCCGGGAGACCCAGTACTTC. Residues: CASSPPSREGRETQYF.